This is a list of T cell receptor beta chains from one sample in a study of cytomegalovirus exposure and HLA in healthy donors. Repertoires were generated with immunoSEQ multiplex PCR, while TCRdb's copy carries only in-frame clones and drops some. The sample lists 90,000 to 150,000 clones; 75% to 80% were seen once. What was sequenced was PBMCs. These TCRs come from a woman in her thirties or forties in good health and CMV-seropositive. Both conserved end residues are part of each CDR3. A D gene is named only where the DNA matches it firmly. Clone sizes are given selectively: once, few, many, or a class where the clone is expanded.

size,V,J,D,DNA,CDR3
NA,TRBV7-9,TRBJ1-5,NA,TGTGCCAGCAGCGAGATGAACAATCAGCCCCAGCATTTT,CASSEMNNQPQHF
NA,TRBV6-5,TRBJ1-4,TRBD1,TGTGCCAGCAGCTCAGGACAGGATCATGAAAAACTGTTTTTT,CASSSGQDHEKLFF
NA,TRBV7-2,TRBJ1-2,NA,TGTGCCAGCAGCTTATTCGGGGGGGGCTACACCTTC,CASSLFGGGYTF
NA,TRBV5-4,TRBJ2-3,NA,TGTGCCAGCAGTGCCGACAGATTCGCAGATACGCAGTATTTT,CASSADRFADTQYF
NA,TRBV11-2,TRBJ2-7,TRBD1,TGTGCCAGCAGCCGACTGGGACACAGGGGGATGTACGAGCAGTACTTC,CASSRLGHRGMYEQYF
NA,TRBV6-1,TRBJ2-3,TRBD2,TGTGCCAGCAGTGAATTTGGTAGCGGGGGGATGGATACGCAGTATTTT,CASSEFGSGGMDTQYF
NA,TRBV15,TRBJ2-7,TRBD1,TGTGCCACCAGCGGAGGACAGGGGGTAGACTACGAGCAGTACTTC,CATSGGQGVDYEQYF
few,TRBV25-1,TRBJ1-2,NA,TGTGCCAGCACACACACTAACTATGGCTACACCTTC,CASTHTNYGYTF
NA,TRBV5-8,TRBJ1-5,NA,TGTGCCAGCAGCTTGGGGGGAGTTCAGCCCCAGCATTTT,CASSLGGVQPQHF
NA,TRBV5-1,TRBJ1-1,NA,TGCGCCAGCAGACCAACAACAGGTAGGGTGAACACTGAAGCTTTCTTT,CASRPTTGRVNTEAFF
NA,TRBV6-1,TRBJ1-6,NA,TGTGCCAGCAGTGGAATTCTCAGAAGCTCCTATAATTCACCCCTCCACTTT,CASSGILRSSYNSPLHF
few,TRBV5-6,TRBJ2-7,NA,TGTGCCAGCAGCTTGGGTCCAGGGGAACAGTACTTC,CASSLGPGEQYF
NA,TRBV5-6,TRBJ1-5,TRBD1,TGTGCCAGCAGCTCGACAGGGATGTTTCAGCCCCAGCATTTT,CASSSTGMFQPQHF
NA,TRBV4-1,TRBJ1-3,TRBD1,TGCGCCAGCAGCCAAGATCCTATTACAGGGGTTACAGGAAACACCATATATTTT,CASSQDPITGVTGNTIYF
NA,TRBV25-1,TRBJ1-1,TRBD1,TGTGCCAGCAGTGATCCGGGACAGGGAGCTTTCTTT,CASSDPGQGAFF
NA,TRBV6-5,TRBJ1-6,NA,TGTGCCAGCAGTTACGAAGGCGCAGGGTGGTCACCCCTCCACTTT,CASSYEGAGWSPLHF
NA,TRBV5-1,TRBJ1-2,TRBD1,TGCGCCAGCAGCTTGCGACAGGGAGACGGCTACACCTTC,CASSLRQGDGYTF
NA,TRBV2,TRBJ2-5,NA,TGTGCCAGCTTCCTGATGCTTACGACAAAAGAGACCCAGTACTTC,CASFLMLTTKETQYF
few,TRBV7-2,TRBJ1-2,TRBD1,TGTGCCAGCAGCTCCCAAGACAGGGGCGTGGGAACCTTC,CASSSQDRGVGTF
NA,TRBV2,TRBJ2-4,NA,TGTGCCAGCAGGGACCTCGGGACTAAAAACATTCAGTACTTC,CASRDLGTKNIQYF
NA,TRBV6-1,TRBJ1-1,NA,TGTGCCAGCAGTGAAGTGTCAGGTCGGAACACTGAAGCTTTCTTT,CASSEVSGRNTEAFF
NA,TRBV2,TRBJ1-2,NA,TGTGCCAGCAGTGCGGCAGGGAACTATGGCTACACCTTC,CASSAAGNYGYTF
NA,TRBV30,TRBJ2-3,NA,TGTGCCTGGGGACAGCAAGAAGGGGATACGCAGTATTTT,CAWGQQEGDTQYF
NA,TRBV19,TRBJ1-2,NA,TGTGCCAGTATGTGGGGAGGCGACTATGGCTACACCTTC,CASMWGGDYGYTF
once,TRBV7-2,TRBJ2-5,NA,TGTGCCAGCAGCTTAGCGGTGCGACAAGAGACCCAGTACTTC,CASSLAVRQETQYF
NA,TRBV2,TRBJ2-1,NA,TGTGCCAGCAATATGGACAGCTACAATGAGCAGTTCTTC,CASNMDSYNEQFF
NA,TRBV6-1,TRBJ2-7,NA,TGTGCCAGCAACTTCCATAACTCCTACGAGCAGTACTTC,CASNFHNSYEQYF
NA,TRBV2,TRBJ1-2,NA,TGTGCCAGCGCGACGGGCAAGGGAGGGATATCAATGATCTATGGCTACACCTTC,CASATGKGGISMIYGYTF
NA,TRBV18,TRBJ2-7,TRBD1,TGTGCCAGCTCACCAAGATTTTTGGTACAGGGGGAACACGAGCAGTACTTC,CASSPRFLVQGEHEQYF
NA,TRBV5-4,TRBJ2-1,NA,TGTGCCAGCACACTATGGGGGGTGAGCTCCTACAATGAGCAGTTCTTC,CASTLWGVSSYNEQFF
NA,TRBV10-3,TRBJ1-2,TRBD1,TGTGCCATCAGTGGCCTAAGGGACAGTACTAACTATGGCTACACCTTC,CAISGLRDSTNYGYTF
few,TRBV7-8,TRBJ1-1,NA,TGTGCCAGCAGCTTAGGGCCGGGGGTAGACACTGAAGCTTTCTTT,CASSLGPGVDTEAFF
NA,TRBV27,TRBJ1-1,TRBD1,TGTGCCAGCAGTGCACACTTCCGGGGACAGGGGGCGATGAACACTGAAGCTTTCTTT,CASSAHFRGQGAMNTEAFF
NA,TRBV25-1,TRBJ2-6,NA,TGTGCCAGCAGTGCCCCAGTCAACTCTGGGGCCAACGTCCTGACTTTC,CASSAPVNSGANVLTF
NA,TRBV5-1,TRBJ1-1,TRBD1,TGCGCCAGCAGCTTGACCCTGACAGGGGGGGACACTGAAGCTTTCTTT,CASSLTLTGGDTEAFF
NA,TRBV29-1,TRBJ2-2,NA,TGCAGCGTTTACACCAGAACCGGGGAGCTGTTTTTT,CSVYTRTGELFF
NA,TRBV9,TRBJ1-1,NA,TGTGCCAGCAGCCGTCTGAACACTGAAGCTTTCTTT,CASSRLNTEAFF
NA,TRBV11-2,TRBJ2-1,NA,TGTGCCAGCAGCTCAGGGGTATTCGAGCAGTTCTTC,CASSSGVFEQFF
few,TRBV6-1,TRBJ1-3,NA,TGTGCCAGCAGCGAAAACGTTGGGAGGGGTGGAAACACCATATATTTT,CASSENVGRGGNTIYF
NA,TRBV21-1,TRBJ1-2,NA,TGTGCCAGCAGCAAAGCTCGGGAGGAGTATGGCTACACCTTC,CASSKAREEYGYTF